This TCR beta chain emerged from a study of cytomegalovirus exposure and HLA in healthy donors. The PCR contained 60 Vbeta and 13 Jbeta primers. Profiled with immunoSEQ multiplex PCR; TCRdb holds only in-frame clones, not every one. This sample has about 200,000 clones; 87% occur once, and the top ten carry over 1%. The donors gave bone marrow, and they were healthy. Study-wide points: In a later analysis, V- and J-gene trimming of beta chains associated with a DCLRE1C missense variant, replicated independently.

With regard to this clone: Antigen specificity is unknown.

The CDR3 spans 15 residues. Trimming removed 8 bases at V and 4 bases at J, with 18 bases between. Germline V gene data show CDR1 as MDHEN and CDR2 as SYDVKM. This receptor was taken from a man aged 25-45 years in good health and CMV-seronegative. The chain combines TRBV28 with TRBJ1-5; possibly TRBD1 for D (5 bases). The sequencing sample was made of PBMCs. The DNA of the CDR3 is TGTGCCAGCGACCTCCAGGGAAAGGCAAATCAGCCCCAGCATTTT. This encodes CASDLQGKANQPQHF. Combining the CDR3 with reference TRBV28 and TRBJ1-5 gives the whole variable domain DVKVTQSSRYLVKRTGEKVFLECVQDMDHENMFWYRQDPGLGLRLIYFSYDVKMKEKGDIPEGYSVSREKKERFSLILESASTNQTSMYLCASDLQGKANQPQHFGDGTRLSIL.